Shown below are 8 T cell receptor beta chains from a single sample sequenced in a study of cytomegalovirus exposure and HLA in healthy donors. The PCR had 60 Vbeta and 13 Jbeta primers. Produced via immunoSEQ multiplex PCR; TCRdb's table is partial and in-frame only. The sample records around 180,000 clones, roughly 84% being singletons. Sequencing input: PBMCs. The origin of the receptors is a boy aged 5-17 years in good health and CMV-seronegative.

The V gene is TRBV5-1, the J gene TRBJ2-6; 7 bases map to TRBD2. The trim removed 0 bases at V and 0 bases at J, leaving 12 bases unmatched. The CDR3 has 20 residues. Germline CDR1 SGHRS, CDR2 YFSETQ. CDR3 nucleotide sequence: TGCGCCAGCAGCTTGGCCTTGGGAATAGCGGGTGGCTCTGGGGCCAACGTCCTGACTTTC. Translating gives CASSLALGIAGGSGANVLTF.

The rearrangement links TRBV7-3 to TRBJ1-1; possible D gene TRBD1, 6 bases. The germline V and J ends were trimmed by 6 bases and 4 bases, with 15 bases remaining between them. The germline V gene has CDR1 SGHTA and CDR2 FQGTGA. This CDR3 is 14 amino acids long. CDR3 protein: CASSHAGEGTEAFF. The CDR3 region has the DNA TGTGCCAGCAGTCACGCAGGGGAGGGCACTGAAGCTTTCTTT.

The J gene is TRBJ2-5, the V gene TRBV25-1; TRBD1 might be the D (6 bases). The length of the CDR3 is 14 residues. Germline V CDR1 and CDR2: MGHDK, SYGVNS. V was pared by 5 bases and J by 4 bases, with 14 bases between. The CDR3: CASSTLTGIETQYF. CDR3 nucleotides: TGTGCCAGCAGTACCCTTACAGGGATAGAGACCCAGTACTTC.

V and J are TRBV11-2 and TRBJ1-2; TRBD1 aligns across 7 bases. Trimming took 6 bases from V and 0 from J; bases not matched to a gene: 1. Looked up from germline, CDR1 is SGHAT and CDR2 is FQNNGV. The CDR3 has 13 amino acids. CDR3 DNA: TGTGCCAGCAGTACAGGGGCTAACTATGGCTACACCTTC. Residues: CASSTGANYGYTF. The whole variable domain, remainder taken from reference TRBV11-2 and TRBJ1-2, is EAGVAQSPRYKIIEKRQSVAFWCNPISGHATLYWYQQILGQGPKLLIQFQNNGVVDDSQLPKDRFSAERLKGVDSTLKIQPAKLEDSAVYLCASSTGANYGYTFGSGTRLTVV.

This clone turned up a few times. The chain uses TRBV2 and TRBJ1-3; 7 nucleotides align to TRBD1. Germline CDR1 reads SNHLY; CDR2 reads FYNNEI. CDR3 length: 14 amino acids. Germline trimming cut 8 bases from V and 0 bases from J; bases unmatched to any gene: 4. CDR3 sequence reads: CASGGQRSGNTIYF. CDR3 nucleotides: TGTGCCAGCGGGGGACAGCGCTCTGGAAACACCATATATTTT.

The V gene is TRBV6-1, the J gene TRBJ1-2; D is undetermined. This CDR3 comprises 15 residues. The germline V and J ends were trimmed by 5 bases and 0 bases, with 13 bases remaining between them. CDR1 MNHNS and CDR2 SASEGT come from the germline V gene. CDR3 residues: CASSPLTSPNYGYTF. The DNA for the CDR3 is TGTGCCAGCAGTCCCCTCACTTCCCCTAACTATGGCTACACCTTC.

V gene TRBV9 combines with J gene TRBJ2-2; D is perhaps TRBD1 (6 bases). V dropped 2 bases and J dropped 2 bases, with 10 bases sitting between them. The V gene's germline CDR1 is SGDLS and CDR2 YYNGEE. The CDR3 sequence is 15 residues long. CDR3 sequence: CASSVRGPNTGELFF. CDR3 coding DNA: TGTGCCAGCAGCGTCAGGGGTCCTAACACCGGGGAGCTGTTTTTT.

The chain combines TRBV5-6 with TRBJ1-3, with D possibly matching TRBD1 (6 bases). Germline-derived CDR1 and CDR2 are SGHDT and YYEEEE. CDR3 length: 17 residues. V was clipped by 4 bases and J by 0 bases, with 17 bases between them. The CDR3 DNA is TGTGCCAGCAGCGCTCGCCCAGGGGCGATCTCTGGAAACACCATATATTTT. Protein product: CASSARPGAISGNTIYF.